This T cell receptor beta chain originates from a study of lung T cells in sarcoidosis with Löfgren's syndrome. Study context: Bronchoalveolar lavage fluid in sarcoidosis accumulates CD4+ T cells.

Germline values: CDR1 KGHDR, CDR2 SFDVKD. CDR3 size: 14 residues. V was pared by 5 bases and J by 2 bases, with 10 bases between. TCRdb reanalysed the reads using MiXCR and keeps one entry per CDR3 protein. The data show 55,000 to 80,000 distinct CDR3 sequences, with approximately 21% seen just once and less than 2.5% held by the top ten. The sample holds a few counts of this clonotype. The genes are TRBV24-1 and TRBJ2-3, with a tentative D call TRBD2 (6 bases). The sample taken for sequencing was CD4+ T cells from PBMCs. This TCR was sampled from a human donor with sarcoidosis (Löfgren's syndrome or another form), or a control subject (not recorded which). The CDR3 nucleotides are TGTGCCACCAGTGTTGGAGGGGCCACAGATACGCAGTATTTT. Residues: CATSVGGATDTQYF.